This T cell receptor (beta chain) was recorded in a study of shared clonotypes between healthy human individuals. Study background: Used for every donor were three CD4 naive, three CD4 memory, two CD8 naive and one CD8 memory plate.

The repertoire was sequenced with immunoSEQ multiplex PCR; TCRdb's copy has only in-frame clones and lacks some. The sample shows about 700,000 clones, roughly nine tenths of them seen only once. CD45RO-negative, CCR7-selected cells formed the naive CD8 fraction, which excluded terminally differentiated effector memory CD45RA+ cells. Germline V gene data show CDR1 as SGHTS and CDR2 as YDEGEE. Trimming shortened V by 3 bases and J by 0 bases, and 13 bases separated the two germline ends. CDR3 length: 16 amino acids. To note about this clone: The antigen remains unidentified.

General study results and limits: Lower generation probabilities were found for non-shared clonotypes than for those shared by all four donors. Rarefaction demonstrated incomplete sorted-subset sequencing despite large depth.

The sequenced sample was naive CD8+ T cells sorted from blood. The clonotype comes from a man aged 25-40 years in good health. This chain uses TRBV5-8 with TRBJ2-1; D is unclear. The CDR3 sequence is CASSYFSTASYNEQFF. The CDR3 bases are TGTGCCAGCAGCTATTTTTCCACGGCCTCCTACAATGAGCAGTTCTTC. The variable domain in full, with the rest retrieved from reference TRBV5-8 and TRBJ2-1, is EAGVTQSPTHLIKTRGQQATLRCSPISGHTSVYWYQQALGLGLQFLLWYDEGEERNRGNFPPRFSGRQFPNYSSELNVNALELEDSALYLCASSYFSTASYNEQFFGPGTRLTVL.